The entry that follows covers one TCR beta chain sequence. Its antigen is not identified. The data derive from a study of T cell responses to AZD1222 COVID-19 vaccine. The CDR3 has 14 amino acids. Unmatched junction bases numbered 5, after V lost 6 bases and J lost 3 bases. Per the germline V gene, CDR1 is MDHEN and CDR2 is SYDVKM. Study-level findings and limits: No day 14 peak samples; only post-peak repertoires were characterized. Spike-wide coverage was observed for vaccine-associated CD4 TCRs, with dominant responses at 160-218 and 743-854. AZD1222 recipients seropositive at baseline numbered only five or six.

This table comes from immunoSEQ multiplex PCR, and its TCRdb copy is limited to in-frame clones, with some not included. The table for this sample gives about 140,000 clones. This sequence originates from an adult in good health. Sequencing used peripheral blood. J is TRBJ1-3 and V is TRBV28; TRBD1 matches at 7 bases. The DNA of the CDR3 is TGTGCCAGCAGCATGGGGACAGATGGAAACACCATATATTTT. Protein sequence: CASSMGTDGNTIYF. Full variable domain (remainder filled in from reference TRBV28 and TRBJ1-3): DVKVTQSSRYLVKRTGEKVFLECVQDMDHENMFWYRQDPGLGLRLIYFSYDVKMKEKGDIPEGYSVSREKKERFSLILESASTNQTSMYLCASSMGTDGNTIYFGEGSWLTVV.